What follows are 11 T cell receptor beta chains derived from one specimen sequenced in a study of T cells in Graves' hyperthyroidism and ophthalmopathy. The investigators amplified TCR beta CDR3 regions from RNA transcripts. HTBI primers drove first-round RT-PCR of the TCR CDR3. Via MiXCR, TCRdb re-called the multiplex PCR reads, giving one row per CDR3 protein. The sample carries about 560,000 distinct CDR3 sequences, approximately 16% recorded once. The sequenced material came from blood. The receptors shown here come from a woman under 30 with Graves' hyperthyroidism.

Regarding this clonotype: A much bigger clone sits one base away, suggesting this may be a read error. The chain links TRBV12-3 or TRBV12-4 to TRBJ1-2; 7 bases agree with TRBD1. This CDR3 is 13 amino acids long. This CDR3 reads CASSRDRLYGYAF. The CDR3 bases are TGTGCCAGCAGTCGGGACAGACTTTATGGCTACGCCTTC.

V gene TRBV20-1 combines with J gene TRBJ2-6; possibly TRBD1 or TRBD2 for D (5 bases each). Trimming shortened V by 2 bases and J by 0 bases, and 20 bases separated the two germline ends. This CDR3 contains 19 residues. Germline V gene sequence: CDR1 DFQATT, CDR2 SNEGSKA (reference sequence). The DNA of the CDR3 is TGCAGTGCTAGACCCCCGGGGCAGGCCAGTGGCTCTGGGGCCAACGTCCTGACTTTC. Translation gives CSARPPGQASGSGANVLTF.

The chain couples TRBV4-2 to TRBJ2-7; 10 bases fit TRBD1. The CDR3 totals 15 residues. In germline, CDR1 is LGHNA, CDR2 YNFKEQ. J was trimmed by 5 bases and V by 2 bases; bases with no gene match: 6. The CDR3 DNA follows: TGTGCCAGCAGCCAAACCCGAGGGACAGGGGACGAGCAGTACTTC. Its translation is CASSQTRGTGDEQYF.

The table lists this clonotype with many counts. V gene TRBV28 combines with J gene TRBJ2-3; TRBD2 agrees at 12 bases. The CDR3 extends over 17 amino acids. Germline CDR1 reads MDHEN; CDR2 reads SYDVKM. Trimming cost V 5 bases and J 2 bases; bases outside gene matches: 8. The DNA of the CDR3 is TGTGCCAGCAGTCCCCGACTAGCGGGAGATGACACAGATACGCAGTATTTT. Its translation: CASSPRLAGDDTDTQYF.

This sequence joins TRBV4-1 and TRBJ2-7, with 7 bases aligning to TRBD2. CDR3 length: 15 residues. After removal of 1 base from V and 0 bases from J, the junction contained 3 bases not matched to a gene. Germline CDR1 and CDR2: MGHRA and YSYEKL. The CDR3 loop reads CASSQGGLSSYEQYF. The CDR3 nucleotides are TGCGCCAGCAGCCAAGGGGGACTAAGCTCCTACGAGCAGTACTTC.

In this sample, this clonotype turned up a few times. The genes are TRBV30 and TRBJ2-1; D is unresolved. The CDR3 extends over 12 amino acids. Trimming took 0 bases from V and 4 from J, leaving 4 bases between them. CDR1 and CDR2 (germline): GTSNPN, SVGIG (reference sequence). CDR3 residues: CAWSVVYNEQFF. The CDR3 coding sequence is TGTGCCTGGAGTGTGGTGTACAATGAGCAGTTCTTC. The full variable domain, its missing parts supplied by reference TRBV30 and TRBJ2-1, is SQTIHQWPATLVQPVGSPLSLECTVEGTSNPNLYWYRQAAGRGLQLLFYSVGIGQISSEVPQNLSASRPQDRQFILSSKKLLLSDSGFYLCAWSVVYNEQFFGPGTRLTVL.

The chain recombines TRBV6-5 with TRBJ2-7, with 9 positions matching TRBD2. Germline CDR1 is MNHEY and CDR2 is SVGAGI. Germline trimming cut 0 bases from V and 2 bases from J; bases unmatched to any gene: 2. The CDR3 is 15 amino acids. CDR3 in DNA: TGTGCCAGCAGTTACTCGCCTAGCGGGACCTACGAGCAGTACTTC. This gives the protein CASSYSPSGTYEQYF.

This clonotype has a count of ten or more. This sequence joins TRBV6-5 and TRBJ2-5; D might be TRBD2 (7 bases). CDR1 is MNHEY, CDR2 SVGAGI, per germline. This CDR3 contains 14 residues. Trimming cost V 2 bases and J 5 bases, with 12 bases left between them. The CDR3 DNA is TGTGCCAGCAGTTACGGGGGGGGCACGGAGACCCAGTACTTC. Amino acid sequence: CASSYGGGTETQYF.

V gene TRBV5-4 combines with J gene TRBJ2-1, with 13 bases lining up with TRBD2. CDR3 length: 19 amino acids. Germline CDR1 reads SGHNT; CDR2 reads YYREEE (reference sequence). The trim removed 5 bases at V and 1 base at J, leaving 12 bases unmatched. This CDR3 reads CASRRKGTSGTGSYNEQFF. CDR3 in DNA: TGTGCCAGCAGACGTAAAGGGACTAGCGGGACCGGTTCCTACAATGAGCAGTTCTTC.

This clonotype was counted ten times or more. The CDR3 protein is CASRTGVPTEAFF. The CDR3 DNA reads as TGTGCCAGCAGGACAGGGGTTCCCACTGAAGCTTTCTTT. The chain uses TRBV6-1 and TRBJ1-1; 8 positions match TRBD1. V lost 6 bases and J lost 4; bases outside the gene matches: 4. The CDR3 is 13 residues long. Per the germline V gene, CDR1 is MNHNS and CDR2 is SASEGT.

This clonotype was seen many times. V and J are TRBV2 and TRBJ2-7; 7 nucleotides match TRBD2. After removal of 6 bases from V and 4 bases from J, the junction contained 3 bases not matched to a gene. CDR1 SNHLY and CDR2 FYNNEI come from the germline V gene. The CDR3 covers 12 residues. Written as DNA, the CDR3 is TGTGCCAGCAGCGGACTAGGTTACGAGCAGTACTTC. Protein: CASSGLGYEQYF.